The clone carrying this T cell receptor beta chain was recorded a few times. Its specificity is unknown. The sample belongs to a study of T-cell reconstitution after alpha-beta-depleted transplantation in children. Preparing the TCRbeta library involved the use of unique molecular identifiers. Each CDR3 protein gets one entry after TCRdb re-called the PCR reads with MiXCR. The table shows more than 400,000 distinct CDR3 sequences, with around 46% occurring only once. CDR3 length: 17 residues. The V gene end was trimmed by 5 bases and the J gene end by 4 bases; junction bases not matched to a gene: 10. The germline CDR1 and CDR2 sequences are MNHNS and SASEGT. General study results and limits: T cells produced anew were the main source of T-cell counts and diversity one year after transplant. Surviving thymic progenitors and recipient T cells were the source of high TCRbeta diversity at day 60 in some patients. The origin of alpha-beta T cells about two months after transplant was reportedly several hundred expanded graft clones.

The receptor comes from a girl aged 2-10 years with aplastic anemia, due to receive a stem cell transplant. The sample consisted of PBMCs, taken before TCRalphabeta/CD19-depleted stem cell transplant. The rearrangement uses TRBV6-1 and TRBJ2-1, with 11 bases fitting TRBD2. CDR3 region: CASSPLTGTSGYNEQFF. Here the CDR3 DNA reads TGTGCCAGCAGTCCTCTCACCGGGACTAGCGGATACAATGAGCAGTTCTTC.